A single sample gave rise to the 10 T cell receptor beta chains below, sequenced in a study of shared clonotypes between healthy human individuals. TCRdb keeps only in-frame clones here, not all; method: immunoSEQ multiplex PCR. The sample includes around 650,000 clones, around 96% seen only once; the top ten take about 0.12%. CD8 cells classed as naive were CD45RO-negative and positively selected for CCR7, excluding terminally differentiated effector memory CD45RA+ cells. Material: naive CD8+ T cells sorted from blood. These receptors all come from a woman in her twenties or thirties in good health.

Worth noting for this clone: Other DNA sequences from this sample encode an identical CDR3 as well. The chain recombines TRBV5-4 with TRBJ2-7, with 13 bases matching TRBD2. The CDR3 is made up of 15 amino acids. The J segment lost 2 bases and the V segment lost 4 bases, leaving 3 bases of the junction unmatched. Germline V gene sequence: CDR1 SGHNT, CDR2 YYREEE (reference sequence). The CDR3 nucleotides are TGTGCCAGCAGCCCGGGACTAGCGGGGACCTACGAGCAGTACTTC. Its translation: CASSPGLAGTYEQYF. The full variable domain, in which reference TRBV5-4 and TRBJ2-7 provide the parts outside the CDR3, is ETGVTQSPTHLIKTRGQQVTLRCSSQSGHNTVSWYQQALGQGPQFIFQYYREEENGRGNFPPRFSGLQFPNYSSELNVNALELDDSALYLCASSPGLAGTYEQYFGPGTRLTVT.

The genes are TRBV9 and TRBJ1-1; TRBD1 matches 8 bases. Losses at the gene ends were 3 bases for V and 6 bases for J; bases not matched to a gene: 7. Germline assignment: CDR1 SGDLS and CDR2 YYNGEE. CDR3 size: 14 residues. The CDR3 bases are TGTGCCAGCAGCGCCATAGACAGGGGACCTGAAGCTTTCTTT. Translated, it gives CASSAIDRGPEAFF.

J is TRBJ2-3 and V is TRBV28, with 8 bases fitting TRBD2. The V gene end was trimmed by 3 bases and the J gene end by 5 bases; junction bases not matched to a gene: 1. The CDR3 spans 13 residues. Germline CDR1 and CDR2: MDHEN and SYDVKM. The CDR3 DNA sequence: TGTGCCAGCAGTTTTCTAGCGGGAGATACGCAGTATTTT. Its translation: CASSFLAGDTQYF.

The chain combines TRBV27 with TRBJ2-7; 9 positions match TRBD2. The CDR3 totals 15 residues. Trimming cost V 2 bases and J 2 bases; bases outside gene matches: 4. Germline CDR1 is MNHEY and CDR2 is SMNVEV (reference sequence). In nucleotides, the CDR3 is TGTGCCAGCAGTTTAATTAGCGGGAGCCCCTACGAGCAGTACTTC. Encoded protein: CASSLISGSPYEQYF.

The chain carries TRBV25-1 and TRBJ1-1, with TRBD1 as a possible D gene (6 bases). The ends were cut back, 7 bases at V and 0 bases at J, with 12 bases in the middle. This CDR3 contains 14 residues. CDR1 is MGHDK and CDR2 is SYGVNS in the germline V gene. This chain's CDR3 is CASTGGQLNTEAFF. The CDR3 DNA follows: TGTGCCAGCACCGGAGGACAGTTGAACACTGAAGCTTTCTTT.

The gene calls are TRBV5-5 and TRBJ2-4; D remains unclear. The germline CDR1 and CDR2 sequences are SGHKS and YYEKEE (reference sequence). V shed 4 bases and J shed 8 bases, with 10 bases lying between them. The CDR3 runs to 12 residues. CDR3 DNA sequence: TGTGCCAGCAGCAGTAGACCGGACATTCAGTACTTC. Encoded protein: CASSSRPDIQYF.

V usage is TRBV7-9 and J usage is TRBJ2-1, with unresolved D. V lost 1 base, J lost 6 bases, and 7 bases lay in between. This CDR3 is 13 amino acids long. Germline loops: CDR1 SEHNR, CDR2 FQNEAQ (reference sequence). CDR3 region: CASSLDSSNEQFF. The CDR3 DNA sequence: TGTGCCAGCAGCTTAGACTCGTCCAATGAGCAGTTCTTC.

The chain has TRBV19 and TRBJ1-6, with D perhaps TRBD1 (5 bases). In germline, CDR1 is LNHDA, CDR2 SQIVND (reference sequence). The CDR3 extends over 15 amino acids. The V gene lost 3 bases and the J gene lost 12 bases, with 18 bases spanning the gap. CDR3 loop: CASSILDGPGGPLHF. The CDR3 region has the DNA TGTGCCAGTAGTATCCTGGACGGCCCGGGGGGACCCCTCCACTTT.

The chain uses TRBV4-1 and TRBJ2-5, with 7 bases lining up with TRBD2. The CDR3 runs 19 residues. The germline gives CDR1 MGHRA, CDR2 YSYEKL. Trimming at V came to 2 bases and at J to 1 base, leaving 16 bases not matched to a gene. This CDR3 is CASSQWASGRLALQETQYF. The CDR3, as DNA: TGCGCCAGCAGCCAATGGGCCTCCGGGAGGTTAGCGCTCCAAGAGACCCAGTACTTC.

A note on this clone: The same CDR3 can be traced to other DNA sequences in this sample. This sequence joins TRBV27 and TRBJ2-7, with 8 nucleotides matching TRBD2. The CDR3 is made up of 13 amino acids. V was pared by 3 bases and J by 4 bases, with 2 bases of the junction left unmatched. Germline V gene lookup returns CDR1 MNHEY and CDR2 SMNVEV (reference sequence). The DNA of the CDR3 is TGTGCCAGCAGTTTCGGACTAGCTTACGAGCAGTACTTC. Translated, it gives CASSFGLAYEQYF.